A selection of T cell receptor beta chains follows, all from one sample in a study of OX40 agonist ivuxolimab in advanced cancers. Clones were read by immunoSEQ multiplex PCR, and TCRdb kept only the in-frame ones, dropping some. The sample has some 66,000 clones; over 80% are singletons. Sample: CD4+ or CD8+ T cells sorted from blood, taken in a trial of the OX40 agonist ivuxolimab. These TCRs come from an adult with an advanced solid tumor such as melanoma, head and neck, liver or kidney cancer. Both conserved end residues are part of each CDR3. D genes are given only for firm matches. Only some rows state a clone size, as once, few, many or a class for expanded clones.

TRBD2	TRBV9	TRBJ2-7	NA	TGTGCCAGCAGCCCAGCGGGAACCTACGAGCAGTACTTC	CASSPAGTYEQYF
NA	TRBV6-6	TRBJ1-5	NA	TGTGCCAGCAGCCTGGACACTTATCAGCCCCAGCATTTT	CASSLDTYQPQHF
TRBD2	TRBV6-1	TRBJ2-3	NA	TGTGCCAGCAGTGATCTAAGCGGGAGGGGGGCAGATACGCAGTATTTT	CASSDLSGRGADTQYF
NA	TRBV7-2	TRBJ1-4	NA	TGTGCCAGCAGCTCTCAGGGAAGTCCAAATGAAAAACTGTTTTTT	CASSSQGSPNEKLFF
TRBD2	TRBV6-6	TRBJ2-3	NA	TGTGCCAGCAGCCTTACTAGCGGGGAGTACACAGATACGCAGTATTTT	CASSLTSGEYTDTQYF
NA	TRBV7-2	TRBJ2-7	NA	TGTGCCAGCAGCTTGAGTTCAGCGGACTACGAGCAGTACTTC	CASSLSSADYEQYF
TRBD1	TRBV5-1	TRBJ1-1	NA	TGCGCCAGCACAAAGACAGGGTCTGAAGCTTTCTTT	CASTKTGSEAFF
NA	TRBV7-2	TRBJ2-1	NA	TGTGCCAGCAGCTTACAGAATGAGCAGTTCTTC	CASSLQNEQFF
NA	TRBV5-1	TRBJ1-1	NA	TGCGCCAGCAGCTTGGAAGGGGTCGGCATGAACACTGAAGCTTTCTTT	CASSLEGVGMNTEAFF
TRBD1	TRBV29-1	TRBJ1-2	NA	TGCAGCGTTGAAGGTTCAGGGGGCATACGAGGCTACACCTTC	CSVEGSGGIRGYTF
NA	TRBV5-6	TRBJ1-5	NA	TGTGCCAGCAGCTTGCAGGCCCTCAATCAGCCCCAGCATTTT	CASSLQALNQPQHF
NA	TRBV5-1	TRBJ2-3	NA	TGCGCCAGCAGGAGGGTTCGGGGGCGGGACCTCTACGCTGGCACAGATACGCAGTATTTT	CASRRVRGRDLYAGTDTQYF
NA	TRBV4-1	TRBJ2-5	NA	TGCGCCAGCAGCCAGAACTTGGAGACCCAGTACTTC	CASSQNLETQYF
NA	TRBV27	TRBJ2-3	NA	TGTGCCAGCAGTTTACGGGTGGGACCCGTAAACACAGATACGCAGTATTTT	CASSLRVGPVNTDTQYF
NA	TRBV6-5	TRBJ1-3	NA	TGTGCCAGCGGCACTGGTGGAAACACCATATATTTT	CASGTGGNTIYF
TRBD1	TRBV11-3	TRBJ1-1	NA	TGTGCCAGCAGCCTGAGACAGGGTGCCACTGAAGCTTTCTTT	CASSLRQGATEAFF
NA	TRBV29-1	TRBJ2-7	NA	TGCAGCGTTGGACAGGACAAACGTGAGTACTTC	CSVGQDKREYF
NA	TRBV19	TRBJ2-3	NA	TGTGCCAGTAGGACGAAAACAGATACGCAGTATTTT	CASRTKTDTQYF
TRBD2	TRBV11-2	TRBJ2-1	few	TGTGCCAGCAGCTCCCAGGCTAGCGGGAGCAATGAGCAGTTCTTC	CASSSQASGSNEQFF
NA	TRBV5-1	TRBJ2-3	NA	TGCGCCAGCAGCTTGCTGCAGGGAAGCACAGATACGCAGTATTTT	CASSLLQGSTDTQYF
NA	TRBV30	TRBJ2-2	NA	TGTGCCGGGTCGGCCAGGCCGAACACCGGGGAGCTGTTTTTT	CAGSARPNTGELFF
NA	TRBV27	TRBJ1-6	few	TGTGCCAGCAGTCCTCAGGGGCAGAGGGGTTCACCCCTCCACTTT	CASSPQGQRGSPLHF
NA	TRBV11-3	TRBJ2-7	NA	TGTGCCAGCAGCCACGCCCGACAGTCCCTTTCCTACGAGCAGTACTTC	CASSHARQSLSYEQYF
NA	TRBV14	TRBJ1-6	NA	TGTGCCAGCAGCCAAGAGTTGGCGGGGGCGGGTTCACCCCTCCACTTT	CASSQELAGAGSPLHF
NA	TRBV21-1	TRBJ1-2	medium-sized	TGTGCCAGCAGCAAAAGAAGGGGACAGGGGTATGGCTACACCTTC	CASSKRRGQGYGYTF
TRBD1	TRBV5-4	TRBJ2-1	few	TGTGCCAGCAGCCAAGGGGACAGGGCTCCCTACAATGAGCAGTTCTTC	CASSQGDRAPYNEQFF
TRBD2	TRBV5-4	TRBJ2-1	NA	TGTGCCAGCAGCAGAACTAGCGCCAACAATGAGCAGTTCTTC	CASSRTSANNEQFF
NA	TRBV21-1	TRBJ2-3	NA	TGTGCCCGCGGTGATAGCGGAGACGCAGATACGCAGTATTTT	CARGDSGDADTQYF
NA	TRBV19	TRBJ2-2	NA	TGTGCCAGTAGTATAACCGGACCATCTTCCACCGGGGAGCTGTTTTTT	CASSITGPSSTGELFF
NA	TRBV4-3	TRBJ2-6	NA	TGCGCCAGCAGCCAAGAGTCGGGGGCTGGGGCCAACGTCCTGACTTTC	CASSQESGAGANVLTF
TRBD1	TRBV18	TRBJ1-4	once	TGTGCCAGCTCACCGACGACAGGGGCAGGGGGTAATGAAAAACTGTTTTTT	CASSPTTGAGGNEKLFF
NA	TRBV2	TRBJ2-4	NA	TGTGCCAGCAGCCAAGACAGACTTAAAAACATTCAGTACTTC	CASSQDRLKNIQYF
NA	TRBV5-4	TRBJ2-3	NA	TGTGCCAGCAGCTTGGAGTCGGGGAGCACAGATACGCAGTATTTT	CASSLESGSTDTQYF
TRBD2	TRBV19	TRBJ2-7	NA	TGTGCCAGTAGTATAGATTCTAGCGGGACATACTCCTACGAGCAGTACTTC	CASSIDSSGTYSYEQYF
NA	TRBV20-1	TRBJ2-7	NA	TGCAGTGCCCCAATTTCCTACGAGCAGTACTTC	CSAPISYEQYF
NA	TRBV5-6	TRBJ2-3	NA	TGTGCCAGCATGGGGACCGGGGCTGGCACAGATACGCAGTATTTT	CASMGTGAGTDTQYF
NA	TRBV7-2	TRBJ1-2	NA	TGTGCCAGCAGCTTAGCGGGGATAGAGTATGGCTACACCTTC	CASSLAGIEYGYTF
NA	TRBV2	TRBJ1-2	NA	TGTGCCAGCAGCAGTCTCAGGGGTGACTATGGCTACACCTTC	CASSSLRGDYGYTF
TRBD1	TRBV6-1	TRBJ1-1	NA	TGTGCCAGCAGTGCCTCGTCGGGACAGCCTGAAGCTTTCTTT	CASSASSGQPEAFF
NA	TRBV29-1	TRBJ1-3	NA	TGCAGCGCGACGGGGCAGGGCGGAAACACCATATATTTT	CSATGQGGNTIYF